Below are 9 T cell receptor beta chains sequenced from a single sample in a study of CD8 T cells in ankylosing spondylitis. TCRdb called the 5' RACE reads again in MiXCR, with one record for every CDR3 protein. Here the sample spans about 310,000 distinct CDR3 sequences, less than 25% being singletons. The sequencing input was blood, either unsorted or a sorted T cell fraction (not recorded which). All receptors derive from a female donor with ankylosing spondylitis or in good health (not recorded which).

The CDR3 DNA is TGTGCCAGCAGTGGACAGGGAGGGGAGACTAGCGGGCCTGAAGTGACCCAGTACTTC. Its protein is CASSGQGGETSGPEVTQYF. The chain has TRBV2 and TRBJ2-5; the match to TRBD2 covers 10 bases. With 4 bases clipped from V and 7 bases from J, the junction kept 21 bases outside the gene matches. From germline, CDR1 is SNHLY and CDR2 FYNNEI. The CDR3 consists of 19 residues.

Many counts were recorded for this clonotype. The chain recombines TRBV20-1 with TRBJ2-3, with 9 bases aligning to TRBD1. CDR1 is DFQATT, CDR2 SNEGSKA, per germline (reference sequence). The CDR3 extends over 17 amino acids. V lost 6 bases to trimming and J lost 2 bases; unmatched junction nucleotides: 15. CDR3 sequence (DNA): TGCAGTGCCCATGGCAAGGTTAGGGACAGGGTCACAGATACGCAGTATTTT. This sequence encodes CSAHGKVRDRVTDTQYF.

V usage is TRBV12-3 or TRBV12-4 and J usage is TRBJ2-5; 7 bases fit TRBD2. The CDR3 extends over 14 amino acids. V lost 7 bases and J lost 2; bases outside the gene matches: 7. CDR3 protein: CASTLPGLQETQYF. In nucleotides, the CDR3 is TGTGCCAGCACCCTACCGGGACTACAAGAGACCCAGTACTTC.

This clonotype appeared many times. The V gene is TRBV10-3, the J gene TRBJ2-7, with TRBD1 identical over 11 bases. The CDR3 runs 14 residues. CDR1 and CDR2 from the germline V gene are ENHRY and SYGVKD. Trimming removed 10 bases from V and 5 bases from J; junction bases left unmatched: 10. In nucleotides, the CDR3 is TGTGCCACAGAACCCGGGACAGGGGGTAACGAGCAGTACTTC. It is translated as CATEPGTGGNEQYF.

V usage is TRBV9 and J usage is TRBJ1-2; 8 nucleotides agree with TRBD1. Trimming at V came to 7 bases and at J to 5 bases, leaving 7 bases not matched to a gene. Germline V CDR1 and CDR2: SGDLS, YYNGEE. CDR3 size: 13 residues. CDR3 nucleotides: TGTGCCAGCTCACTTACAGGGGGGTATGGCTACACCTTC. The encoded protein is CASSLTGGYGYTF.

The chain recombines TRBV6-1 with TRBJ2-1; TRBD2 matches at 9 bases. The V segment lost 6 bases and the J segment 4 bases; nucleotides outside the gene matches: 7. CDR1 is MNHNS, CDR2 SASEGT, per germline. The CDR3 has 15 amino acids. Written as DNA, the CDR3 is TGTGCCAGCAGCGATAGCGGGAGTATTTACAATGAGCAGTTCTTC. It codes for CASSDSGSIYNEQFF.

This clonotype appeared many times. J is TRBJ2-1 and V is TRBV20-1; 12 bases fit TRBD2. Germline trimming cut 2 bases from V and 5 bases from J; bases unmatched to any gene: 4. The CDR3 consists of 15 residues. Per the germline V gene, CDR1 is DFQATT and CDR2 is SNEGSKA (reference sequence). In DNA form, the CDR3 reads TGCAGTGCTAGACCGGGACTAGCGGGCCACAATGAGCAGTTCTTC. Its protein is CSARPGLAGHNEQFF.

The rearrangement joins TRBV19 to TRBJ2-2, with D possibly being TRBD2 (5 bases). From germline, CDR1 is LNHDA and CDR2 SQIVND (reference sequence). V lost 7 bases to trimming and J lost 4 bases, with 16 bases between them. This CDR3 is 15 amino acids long. CDR3 DNA: TGTGCCAGTAAAGACCGAGGAAGCGGCACCGGGGAGCTGTTTTTT. It yields the protein CASKDRGSGTGELFF.

The gene calls are TRBV3-1 and TRBJ1-4; D unresolved. Per germline, CDR1 LGHDT and CDR2 YNNKEL (reference sequence). The CDR3 sequence is 14 residues long. Deletions cut 1 base from V and 5 bases from J, with 8 bases between. CDR3: CASSQGQENEKLFF. Written as DNA, the CDR3 is TGTGCCAGCAGCCAAGGGCAGGAGAATGAAAAACTGTTTTTT.